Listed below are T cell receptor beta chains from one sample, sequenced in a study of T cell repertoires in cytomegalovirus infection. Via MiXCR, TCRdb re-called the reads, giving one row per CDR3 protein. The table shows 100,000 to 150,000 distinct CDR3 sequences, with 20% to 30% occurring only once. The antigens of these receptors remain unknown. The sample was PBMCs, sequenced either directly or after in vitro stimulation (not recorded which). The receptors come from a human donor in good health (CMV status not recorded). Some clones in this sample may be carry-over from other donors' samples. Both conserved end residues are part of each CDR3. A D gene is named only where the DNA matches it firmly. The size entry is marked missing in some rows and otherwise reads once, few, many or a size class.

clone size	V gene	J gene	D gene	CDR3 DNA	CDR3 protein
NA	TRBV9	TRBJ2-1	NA	TGTGCCAGCAGCGTAGCTGGCGGAGCGGCTAATGAGCAGTTCTTC	CASSVAGGAANEQFF
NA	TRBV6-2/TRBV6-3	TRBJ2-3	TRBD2	TGTGCCGTAGCGGGAGGCGGACCAGATACGCAGTATTTT	CAVAGGGPDTQYF
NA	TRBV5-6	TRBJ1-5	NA	TGTGCCAGCAGCTCTAGGGGTAGCAATCAGCCCCAGCATTTT	CASSSRGSNQPQHF
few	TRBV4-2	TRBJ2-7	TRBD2	TGTGCCAGCAGCAAGCCGGGACTAGCGTACGAGCAGTACTTC	CASSKPGLAYEQYF
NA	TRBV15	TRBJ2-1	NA	TGTGCCACCGGCAGAGATAGGAGCGGAACCTACAATGAGCAGTTCTTC	CATGRDRSGTYNEQFF
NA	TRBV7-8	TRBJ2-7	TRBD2	TGTGCCAGCAGCGCCGGGACTAGCGGGAGTACCTCCTACGAGCAGTACTTC	CASSAGTSGSTSYEQYF
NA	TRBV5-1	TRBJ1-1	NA	TGCGCCAGCAGCTTGTGGGGGGCGCAGACTGAAGCTTTCTTT	CASSLWGAQTEAFF
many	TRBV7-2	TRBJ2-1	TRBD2	TGTGCCAGCAGCTCTAGCGGGAGTACGAATGAGCAGTTCTTC	CASSSSGSTNEQFF
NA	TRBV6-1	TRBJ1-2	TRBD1	TGTGCCAGCAGTTACGGGACAGGCGGTGGCTACACCTTC	CASSYGTGGGYTF
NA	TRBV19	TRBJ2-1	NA	TGTGCCAGTAGTATTGAGGGGGGCTCCTACAATGAGCAGTTCTTC	CASSIEGGSYNEQFF
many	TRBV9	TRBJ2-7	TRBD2	TGTGCCAGCAGCGTAGGAGAGACTAGCGGGAGTTACGAGCAGTACTTC	CASSVGETSGSYEQYF
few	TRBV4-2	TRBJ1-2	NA	TGTGCCAGCAGCCAATCGACCGAGGGGTCATATGGCTACACCTTC	CASSQSTEGSYGYTF
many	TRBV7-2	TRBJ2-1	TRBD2	TGTGCCAGCAGCTTAGCGCAACTAGCGGGAGGAAGTGAGCAGTTCTTC	CASSLAQLAGGSEQFF
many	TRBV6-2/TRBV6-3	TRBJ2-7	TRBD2	TGTGCCAGCAGAAGAAGGACTAGCGGGAGTGGCGAGCAGTACTTC	CASRRRTSGSGEQYF
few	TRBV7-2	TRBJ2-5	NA	TGTGCCAGCAGCTTGGGCTCGGGGTACGCGGAGACCCAGTACTTC	CASSLGSGYAETQYF
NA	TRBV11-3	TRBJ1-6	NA	TGTGCCAGCAGCTTAGATCTGGGGGGTAATAATTCACCCCTCCACTTT	CASSLDLGGNNSPLHF
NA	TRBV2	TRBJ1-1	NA	TGTGCCAGCGGTCAAGGATTTGGGAACACTGAAGCTTTCTTT	CASGQGFGNTEAFF
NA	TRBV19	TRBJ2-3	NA	TGTGCCAGTAGCGAAGTCACAGATACGCAGTATTTT	CASSEVTDTQYF
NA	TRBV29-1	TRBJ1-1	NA	TGCAGCGTTGAACCCTTCTCCGAGGACACTGAAGCTTTCTTT	CSVEPFSEDTEAFF
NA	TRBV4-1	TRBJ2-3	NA	TGCGCCAGCAGCCAAGAGACTAGCACAGATACGCAGTATTTT	CASSQETSTDTQYF
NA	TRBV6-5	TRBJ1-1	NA	TGTGCCACTAAACGAAGGGGGAACACTGAAGCTTTCTTT	CATKRRGNTEAFF
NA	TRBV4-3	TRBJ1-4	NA	TGCGCCAGCAGCCAAGATTGGACCGGACAGACCAATGAAAAACTGTTTTTT	CASSQDWTGQTNEKLFF
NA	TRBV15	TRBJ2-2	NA	TGTGCCACCAGTCCCCTTAGAGGGAGAGGCACCGGGGAGCTGTTTTTT	CATSPLRGRGTGELFF
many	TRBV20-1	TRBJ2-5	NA	TGCAGTGCTCCCGCATCCGGAGGATCGGAGACCCAGTACTTC	CSAPASGGSETQYF
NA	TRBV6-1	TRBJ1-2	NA	TGTGCCAGCACAGGAGGATTTCGGACCTATGGCTACACCTTC	CASTGGFRTYGYTF
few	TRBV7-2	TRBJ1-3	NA	TGTGCCAGCAGCTTGGATAGGCGTTCTGGAAACACCATATATTTT	CASSLDRRSGNTIYF
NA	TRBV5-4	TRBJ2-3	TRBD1	TGTGCCAGCACCCCAGGGGGCGGGCGCACAGATACGCAGTATTTT	CASTPGGGRTDTQYF
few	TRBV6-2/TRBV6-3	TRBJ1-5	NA	TGTGCCAGCAGTCAGGGACAGCCCCAGCATTTT	CASSQGQPQHF
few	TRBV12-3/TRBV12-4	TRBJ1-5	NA	TGTGCCAGCAGTCCGGAGGGAAATCAGCCCCAGCATTTT	CASSPEGNQPQHF